The 23 T cell receptor beta chains reported below all come from one sample, sequenced in a study of spatial heterogeneity in lung cancer. Time point noted: blood at routine non-recurrence follow-up after resection. No cells were sorted before sequencing. The whole RNA sequenced was extracted from tumor, nontumor lung or frozen PBMC. One entry per CDR3 protein results from TCRdb running MiXCR on the 5' RACE reads. The sample includes some 120,000 distinct CDR3 sequences, roughly an eighth of them seen just once. Sequenced here: PBMCs, sampled at follow-up. All receptors derive from a male donor with early-stage non-small cell lung cancer.

This chain links TRBV2 with TRBJ2-1; possible D gene TRBD2, 6 bases. Trimming pared 7 bases from V and 2 bases from J, leaving 12 bases between. The CDR3 sequence is 14 residues long. Germline values: CDR1 SNHLY, CDR2 FYNNEI. The CDR3 region is CASKRRGTYNEQFF. The CDR3 DNA is TGTGCCAGCAAGCGGCGGGGCACCTACAATGAGCAGTTCTTC.

The V call is TRBV27, the J call TRBJ2-1, with no clear D. The CDR3 totals 14 residues. The ends were cut back, 5 bases at V and 7 bases at J, with 15 bases in the middle. Per germline, CDR1 MNHEY and CDR2 SMNVEV (reference sequence). This CDR3 is CASSPRTLGNEQFF. The CDR3 nucleotides read TGTGCCAGCAGTCCCCGGACCCTGGGGAATGAGCAGTTCTTC.

This clonotype was seen at least ten times. The CDR3 loop reads CASSPTLQGTKNIQYF. The CDR3 region has the DNA TGTGCCAGCAGTCCTACCCTTCAGGGGACCAAAAACATTCAGTACTTC. This chain connects TRBV28 to TRBJ2-4; D might be TRBD1 (6 bases). Germline CDR1 is MDHEN and CDR2 is SYDVKM. The CDR3 sequence is 16 residues long. Between the trimmed V and J ends, which lost 5 bases and 2 bases, there was a span of 16 bases.

This clonotype was observed at least ten times. The rearrangement joins TRBV6-4 to TRBJ1-1; D not certain. This CDR3 comprises 13 residues. Germline CDR1 reads MRHNA; CDR2 reads SNTAGT. Trimming removed 6 bases at V and 3 bases at J, with 11 bases between. Here the CDR3 reads CASSVTADTEAFF. CDR3 sequence (DNA): TGTGCCAGCAGCGTCACGGCAGACACTGAAGCTTTCTTT.

This clonotype has a count of ten or more. This sequence joins TRBV15 and TRBJ2-3; 14 bases align to TRBD2. The CDR3 runs to 18 residues. In germline, CDR1 is LNHNV, CDR2 YYDKDF (reference sequence). After removal of 3 bases from V and 3 bases from J, the junction contained 8 bases not matched to a gene. As DNA, the CDR3 is TGTGCCACCAGCAGGGGATCCGGGACTAGCGGGGGAACAGATACGCAGTATTTT. Its protein is CATSRGSGTSGGTDTQYF.

This clonotype appeared many times. V usage is TRBV19 and J usage is TRBJ1-5, with TRBD1 as a possible D gene (5 bases). Germline V gene data show CDR1 as LNHDA and CDR2 as SQIVND (reference sequence). This CDR3 region has 15 residues. Trimming stripped 4 bases from V and 1 base from J, with 11 bases between. The CDR3 nucleotides read TGTGCCAGTAGTACACTGCAGGGAAGCAATCAGCCCCAGCATTTT. It yields the protein CASSTLQGSNQPQHF.

This clonotype was observed many times. V gene TRBV5-1 combines with J gene TRBJ2-3; 7 bases map to TRBD1. Germline V lookup: CDR1 SGHRS, CDR2 YFSETQ. V trimming: 0 bases; J trimming: 4 bases; junction bases outside the gene matches: 2. The CDR3 totals 14 residues. The CDR3 DNA is TGCGCCAGCAGCTTGGTGACAGGGTCAGATACGCAGTATTTT. Its protein product is CASSLVTGSDTQYF. The complete variable domain, with remaining parts taken from reference TRBV5-1 and TRBJ2-3, reads KAGVTQTPRYLIKTRGQQVTLSCSPISGHRSVSWYQQTPGQGLQFLFEYFSETQRNKGNFPGRFSGRQFSNSRSEMNVSTLELGDSALYLCASSLVTGSDTQYFGPGTRLTVL.

In its sample, this clonotype was seen many times. V gene TRBV29-1 combines with J gene TRBJ1-2; D is possibly TRBD1 (6 bases). The germline V and J ends were trimmed by 5 bases and 8 bases, with 12 bases remaining between them. The CDR3 runs 11 residues. Germline CDR1 reads SQVTM; CDR2 reads ANQGSEA. Here the CDR3 reads CSVYRDGGYTF. CDR3 in DNA: TGCAGCGTTTACAGGGACGGGGGCTACACCTTC.

This clonotype was recorded a few times. V and J are TRBV20-1 and TRBJ2-7; the D gene is possibly TRBD2 (6 bases). The CDR3 contains 13 residues. Between the trimmed V and J ends, which lost 2 bases and 1 base, there was a span of 9 bases. Germline values: CDR1 DFQATT, CDR2 SNEGSKA (reference sequence). In DNA form, the CDR3 reads TGCAGTGCTAGACCGGGACTGTCCTACGAGCAGTACTTC. Protein: CSARPGLSYEQYF.

This clonotype was observed at least ten times. The chain is built from TRBV7-2 and TRBJ2-1; 16 bases map to TRBD2. Germline CDR1 and CDR2: SGHTA and FQGNSA. The CDR3 contains 19 residues. V trimming: 4 bases; J trimming: 0 bases; junction bases outside the gene matches: 6. The CDR3 reads CASSSVGLAGGTSYNEQFF. DNA of the CDR3: TGTGCCAGCAGCTCCGTGGGACTAGCGGGGGGGACCTCCTACAATGAGCAGTTCTTC.

This clonotype was observed a few times. This chain joins TRBV11-2 and TRBJ2-7, with D perhaps matching TRBD2 (6 bases). This CDR3 has 15 amino acids. Germline V gives CDR1 SGHAT, CDR2 FQNNGV. The V and J ends lost 5 bases and 2 bases respectively, with 16 bases between them. The CDR3 DNA follows: TGTGCCAGCAGCCCCCCCTGGGGAGGCGCCTACGAGCAGTACTTC. Translating gives CASSPPWGGAYEQYF.

This clonotype has more than one count but fewer than ten. The CDR3 loop reads CASSPTGTGNFEQYF. The CDR3 DNA reads TGTGCCAGCAGCCCAACCGGGACAGGGAACTTCGAGCAGTACTTC. V gene TRBV5-6 combines with J gene TRBJ2-7; 9 nucleotides match TRBD1. The CDR3 covers 15 residues. With V trimmed by 4 bases and J by 6 bases, 11 bases remained unmatched. Germline assignment: CDR1 SGHDT and CDR2 YYEEEE.

This clonotype was seen a handful of times. The chain joins TRBV4-3 to TRBJ2-7, with 7 bases matching TRBD1. This CDR3 has 14 residues. The V and J ends lost 1 base and 3 bases, in that order; junction bases with no gene match: 3. Per germline, CDR1 LGHNA and CDR2 YSLEER. CDR3 protein: CASSQGGGGYEQYF. The CDR3 bases are TGCGCCAGCAGCCAAGGAGGGGGCGGCTACGAGCAGTACTTC.

The table lists this clonotype with a few counts. V is TRBV28 and J is TRBJ2-4, with TRBD1 matching over 8 bases. Trimming at V came to 8 bases and at J to 0 bases, leaving 3 bases not matched to a gene. The length of the CDR3 is 14 residues. CDR1 is MDHEN, CDR2 SYDVKM, per germline. The DNA for the CDR3 is TGTGCCAGCTGGGACAGGTCAGCCAAAAACATTCAGTACTTC. Its protein is CASWDRSAKNIQYF.

The chain carries TRBV30 and TRBJ2-1, with TRBD1 identical over 7 bases. Trimming removed 3 bases from V and 9 bases from J; junction bases left unmatched: 8. Germline loops: CDR1 GTSNPN, CDR2 SVGIG (reference sequence). This CDR3 has 13 residues. CDR3 bases: TGTGCCTGGAGCATAAACACAGGGGTTGAGCAGTTCTTC. It is translated as CAWSINTGVEQFF. Variable domain in full (rest from reference TRBV30 and TRBJ2-1): SQTIHQWPATLVQPVGSPLSLECTVEGTSNPNLYWYRQAAGRGLQLLFYSVGIGQISSEVPQNLSASRPQDRQFILSSKKLLLSDSGFYLCAWSINTGVEQFFGPGTRLTVL.

This clonotype was observed a handful of times. The chain is built from TRBV20-1 and TRBJ2-3; 7 bases align to TRBD2. The CDR3 totals 15 residues. J lost 2 bases, V lost 0 bases, and 5 bases had no gene match. The germline gives CDR1 DFQATT, CDR2 SNEGSKA (reference sequence). CDR3 region: CSARDTGGITDTQYF. CDR3 nucleotides: TGCAGTGCTAGAGATACCGGGGGGATCACAGATACGCAGTATTTT.

The genes are TRBV7-2 and TRBJ2-5; D might be TRBD2 (5 bases). The CDR3 spans 15 residues. In germline, CDR1 is SGHTA, CDR2 FQGNSA. V dropped 6 bases and J dropped 5 bases, with 19 bases sitting between them. The CDR3 sequence is CASSRLRVLGETQYF. CDR3 in DNA: TGTGCCAGCAGTCGACTGCGGGTTTTGGGGGAGACCCAGTACTTC.

In its sample, this clonotype was seen many times. V gene TRBV28 combines with J gene TRBJ2-2, with D uncertain. V was clipped by 7 bases and J by 1 base, with 13 bases between them. The CDR3 sequence is 15 residues long. Germline CDR1 reads MDHEN; CDR2 reads SYDVKM. The CDR3 sequence is CASTHRVRNTGELFF. The CDR3 DNA reads TGTGCCAGCACCCATAGGGTCAGGAACACCGGGGAGCTGTTTTTT.

This chain joins TRBV3-1 and TRBJ1-3; no clear D. Trimming left V 4 bases short and J 0 bases short, with 13 bases between. The germline CDR1 and CDR2 sequences are LGHDT and YNNKEL (reference sequence). This CDR3 spans 16 amino acids. CDR3 DNA: TGTGCCAGCAGCCTCCCGACGCTAGGCTCTGGAAACACCATATATTTT. It yields the protein CASSLPTLGSGNTIYF. The whole variable domain, remainder taken from reference TRBV3-1 and TRBJ1-3, is DTAVSQTPKYLVTQMGNDKSIKCEQNLGHDTMYWYKQDSKKFLKIMFSYNNKELIINETVPNRFSPKSPDKAHLNLHINSLELGDSAVYFCASSLPTLGSGNTIYFGEGSWLTVV.

This clonotype was detected many times. The gene calls are TRBV5-1 and TRBJ2-5, with D tentatively TRBD1 (6 bases). This CDR3 spans 12 amino acids. V was pared by 7 bases and J by 2 bases, with 9 bases between. Germline-derived CDR1 and CDR2 are SGHRS and YFSETQ. This CDR3 reads CASSTGQETQYF. CDR3 nucleotides: TGCGCCAGCTCCACAGGGCAAGAGACCCAGTACTTC. Based on the CDR3 plus reference TRBV5-1 and TRBJ2-5, the full variable domain is KAGVTQTPRYLIKTRGQQVTLSCSPISGHRSVSWYQQTPGQGLQFLFEYFSETQRNKGNFPGRFSGRQFSNSRSEMNVSTLELGDSALYLCASSTGQETQYFGPGTRLLVL.

This clonotype was counted ten times or more. The chain recombines TRBV29-1 with TRBJ1-5; D might be TRBD1 (6 bases). This CDR3 is 13 amino acids long. Per the germline V gene, CDR1 is SQVTM and CDR2 is ANQGSEA. The V gene lost 4 bases and the J gene lost 7 bases, with 14 bases spanning the gap. The DNA for the CDR3 is TGCAGCGTTGTCTGGCAGGGGAGGCAGCCCCAGCATTTT. Protein sequence: CSVVWQGRQPQHF.

This clonotype was picked up many times. The chain is built from TRBV9 and TRBJ1-3; D unclear. The V gene lost 1 base and the J gene lost 0 bases, with 5 bases spanning the gap. CDR1 is SGDLS, CDR2 YYNGEE, per germline. The CDR3 totals 14 residues. The CDR3 sequence is CASSVLSSGNTIYF. The DNA of the CDR3 is TGTGCCAGCAGCGTACTCAGCTCTGGAAACACCATATATTTT. The variable domain in full, completed from reference TRBV9 and TRBJ1-3, reads DSGVTQTPKHLITATGQRVTLRCSPRSGDLSVYWYQQSLDQGLQFLIQYYNGEERAKGNILERFSAQQFPDLHSELNLSSLELGDSALYFCASSVLSSGNTIYFGEGSWLTVV.

This clonotype appeared many times. The chain carries TRBV7-9 and TRBJ2-7; D tentatively fits TRBD1 or TRBD2 (5 bases each). The CDR3 length is 13 residues. The V gene's germline CDR1 is SEHNR and CDR2 FQNEAQ (reference sequence). The V end was cut by 0 bases, the J end by 6 bases, with 9 bases between. The CDR3 DNA reads TGTGCCAGCAGCTTAGCCGGGACCCCCGAGCAGTACTTC. This sequence encodes CASSLAGTPEQYF.